This TCR beta chain is from a study of T cell repertoires in breast cancer. During the second nested PCR, blocking oligonucleotides suppressed genes that were not paired. Each CDR3 protein gets one entry after TCRdb re-called the emulsion pairing reads with MiXCR. The sample consists of under 5,500 distinct CDR3 sequences, over 35% of them appearing once. The junction had 5 bases not matched to a gene; V was cut back by 2 bases and J by 5 bases. Germline V gene data show CDR1 as GTSNPN and CDR2 as SVGIG (reference sequence). There are 14 residues in the CDR3. The expanded emulsion RT-PCR method captured paired alpha and beta chains from CD8+ T cells. This clonotype was counted a few times.

The specimen was CD8+ T cells. The sequence was collected from a pool of human donors with breast cancer or a healthy control (not recorded which). The rearrangement joins TRBV30 to TRBJ2-4; 8 bases line up with TRBD2. Here the CDR3 DNA reads TGTGCCTGGAGTAACGGGGGGGGGGAAAACATTCAGTACTTC. It is translated as CAWSNGGGENIQYF. Full variable domain (remainder filled in from reference TRBV30 and TRBJ2-4): SQTIHQWPATLVQPVGSPLSLECTVEGTSNPNLYWYRQAAGRGLQLLFYSVGIGQISSEVPQNLSASRPQDRQFILSSKKLLLSDSGFYLCAWSNGGGENIQYFGAGTRLSVL.